This section outlines one TCR beta chain sequence together with its context. This entry belongs to a study of blood T cell repertoires in COVID-19. Background on the study: Italy, Spain and the United States were the sources of the convalescent and acute COVID-19 samples. T cells, B-cell-depleted T cells, or PBMCs provided the cDNA or gDNA that served as material.

Authors' methods: Cell counts per sample came from amplifying reference gene primers. Repertoires were generated with immunoSEQ multiplex PCR, while TCRdb's copy carries only in-frame clones and drops some. The V and J calls and the clone size are those of that table, but D and trimming were determined from the DNA. Of nearly 70,000 clones listed, 80% to 85% are singletons. The sequenced sample was peripheral blood. The TCR sequence derives from an elderly woman with acute or convalescent COVID-19.

The CDR3 DNA follows: TGTGCCAGCAGCACGAGCCAGGGAGGCGCTGAAGCTTTCTTT. This sequence encodes CASSTSQGGAEAFF. The gene calls are TRBV7-3 and TRBJ1-1, with a tentative D call TRBD1 (5 bases). Trimming took 5 bases from V and 6 from J, leaving 16 bases between them. Germline-derived CDR1 and CDR2 are SGHTA and FQGTGA. The CDR3 runs to 14 residues.